This T cell receptor (beta chain) stems from a study of beta chain features in type 1 diabetes. This clone has a handful of counts. The antigen is unknown. Study-level points and caveats: A greater similarity of naive, central memory and Treg TCRB repertoires was seen among patients than among healthy donors. TCRB CDR3 length was moderately but significantly reduced in all four CD4+ subsets of Type 1 diabetes patients.

All of the isolated RNA was reverse transcribed, so expressed TCRB transcripts were sequenced. The average read count of naive, central memory and regulatory T cell samples was some 3.5 million. The table came from immunoSEQ multiplex PCR; TCRdb's copy has only in-frame clones and leaves some out. The data contain 360,000 or so clones, about 18% of them singletons. Trimming removed 0 bases from V and 2 bases from J, with 7 bases in between. CDR1 and CDR2 (germline): LGHNA, YNFKEQ. This CDR3 comprises 14 residues. The sample taken for sequencing was naive CD4+ T cells from blood. This receptor was obtained from a woman aged 18-29 years in good health. V and J are TRBV4-2 and TRBJ2-5; D gene uncertain. The CDR3 DNA sequence: TGTGCCAGCAGCCAAGATGGGCAGCAAGAGACCCAGTACTTC. It is translated as CASSQDGQQETQYF.